Detailed here is one T cell receptor (beta chain). The data originate from a study of CD8 T cells in Susac syndrome. When the RNA was reverse transcribed, random hexamers were used with an input of roughly 0.45 to 1 ug. TCRdb fed the immunoSEQ multiplex PCR reads into MiXCR, producing one record per CDR3 protein. The sample shows 250,000 or so distinct CDR3 sequences, 93% of them seen only once. Trimming removed 2 bases at V and 1 base at J, with 6 bases between. This CDR3 is 15 amino acids long. The germline gives CDR1 MNHEY, CDR2 SMNVEV (reference sequence). The V call is TRBV27, the J call TRBJ2-6; D remains unclear. The sample taken for sequencing was CD4+ T cells from PBMCs. The sequence derives from a human donor with multiple sclerosis. This CDR3 is CASSLRRSGANVLTF. DNA for the CDR3: TGTGCCAGCAGTTTAAGACGTTCTGGGGCCAACGTCCTGACTTTC.